The rows below give T cell receptor beta chains drawn from one sample of a study of cytomegalovirus exposure and HLA in healthy donors. Clones were sequenced by immunoSEQ multiplex PCR, and TCRdb holds only the in-frame ones, with some missing. The sample has tens of thousands of clones, around three quarters seen once. Sequenced material: PBMCs. These receptors originate from a male donor in good health and CMV-seronegative. Both conserved end residues are part of each CDR3.

v_call	cdr3_aa
TRBV5-5	CASSLYPSNTEAFF
TRBV19	CATKPRGLGNTGELFF
TRBV7-9	CASSPTLAGVAYEQYF
TRBV4-3	CASSRGAGLSIRSGANVLTF
TRBV27	CASSFVGGGYTF
TRBV7-2	CASSSMTGWSYEQYF
TRBV6-6	CASSYSPGQQNQPQHF
TRBV28	CASSLSGTLPTSNYGYTF
TRBV5-6	CASSYTSGTGKNEKLFF
TRBV19	CASSIDPDRGLSSGANVLTF
TRBV19	CASSRRQGVNTGELFF
TRBV5-6	CASSFSGAVPYEQYF
TRBV15	CATTHNREIYGYTF
TRBV18	CASSQGPGTGVYEQYF
TRBV4-3	CASSQDLWRELNEQFF
TRBV27	CASSRQGGDGYTF